The T cell receptor beta chain under discussion was sequenced for a study of blood T cell repertoires in COVID-19. Study-level background: The cDNA or gDNA used as material had been derived from T cells, B-cell-depleted T cells, or PBMCs.

In its sample, this clone was seen once. Original processing methods: Nucleated cell number was recorded as an estimate derived from reference gene primer amplification. The data were produced by immunoSEQ multiplex PCR, yet TCRdb's version contains in-frame clones alone and is incomplete. The DNA was the basis for D and trimming; V, J and clone size are from that table. Of around 260,000 clones listed, about 88% are singletons. This CDR3 region has 16 residues. Germline loops: CDR1 LNHNV, CDR2 YYDKDF (reference sequence). Trimming cost V 3 bases and J 4 bases, with 16 bases left between them. This clonotype originated in a man aged 60-69 years who had recovered from COVID-19. The V gene is TRBV15, the J gene TRBJ1-3; D call uncertain. Sequencing used peripheral blood. CDR3 sequence: CATSRSRTVNGNTIYF. DNA for the CDR3: TGTGCCACCAGCAGGAGCCGAACAGTTAACGGAAACACCATATATTTT.